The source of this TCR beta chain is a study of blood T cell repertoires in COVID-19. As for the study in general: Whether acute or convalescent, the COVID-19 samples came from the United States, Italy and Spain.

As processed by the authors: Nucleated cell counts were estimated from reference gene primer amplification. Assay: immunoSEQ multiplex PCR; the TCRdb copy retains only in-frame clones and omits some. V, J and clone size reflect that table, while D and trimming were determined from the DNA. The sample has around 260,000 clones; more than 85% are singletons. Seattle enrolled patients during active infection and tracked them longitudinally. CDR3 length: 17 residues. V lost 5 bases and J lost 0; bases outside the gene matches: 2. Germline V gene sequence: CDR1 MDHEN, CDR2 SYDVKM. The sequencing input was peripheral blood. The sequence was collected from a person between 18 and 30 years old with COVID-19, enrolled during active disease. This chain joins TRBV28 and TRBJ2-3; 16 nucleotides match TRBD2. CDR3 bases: TGTGCCAGCAGTGGGACTAGCGGGAGGGCCAGCACAGATACGCAGTATTTT. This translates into CASSGTSGRASTDTQYF.